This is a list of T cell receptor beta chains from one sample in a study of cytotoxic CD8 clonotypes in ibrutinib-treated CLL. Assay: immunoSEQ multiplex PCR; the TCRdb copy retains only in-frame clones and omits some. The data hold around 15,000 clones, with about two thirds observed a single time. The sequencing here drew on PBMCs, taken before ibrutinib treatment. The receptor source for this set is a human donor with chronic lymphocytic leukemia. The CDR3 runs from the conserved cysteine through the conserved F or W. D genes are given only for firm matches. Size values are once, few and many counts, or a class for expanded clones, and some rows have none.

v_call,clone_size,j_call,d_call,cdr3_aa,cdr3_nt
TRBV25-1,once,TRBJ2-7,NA,CASSASYAQYF,TGTGCCAGCAGTGCCTCCTACGCACAGTACTTC
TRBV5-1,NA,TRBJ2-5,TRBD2,CASSIPQGLGEETQYF,TGCGCCAGCAGCATACCCCAGGGACTAGGGGAGGAGACCCAGTACTTC
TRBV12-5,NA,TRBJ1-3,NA,CASGLAPMLDKGNTIYF,TGTGCTAGTGGTTTGGCCCCAATGCTCGATAAAGGGAACACCATATATTTT
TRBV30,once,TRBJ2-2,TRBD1,CAWRGQGATGELFF,TGTGCCTGGAGAGGACAGGGGGCTACCGGGGAGCTGTTTTTT
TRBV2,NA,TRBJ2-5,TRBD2,CATGGSGGYQETQYF,TGTGCCACCGGGGGATCGGGGGGGTACCAAGAGACCCAGTACTTC
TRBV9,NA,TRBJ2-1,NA,CASSVALLGAGEQFF,TGTGCCAGCAGCGTAGCCCTATTGGGGGCCGGTGAGCAGTTCTTC
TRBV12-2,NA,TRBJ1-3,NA,CASRLAHGNSGNTIYF,TGTGCAAGTCGCTTAGCGCATGGGAACTCTGGAAACACCATATATTTT
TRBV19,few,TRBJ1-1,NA,CAAGEATEAFF,TGTGCCGCCGGGGAAGCCACTGAAGCTTTCTTT
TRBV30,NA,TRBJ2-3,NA,CAWGRMEGGVDTQYF,TGTGCCTGGGGCCGAATGGAGGGGGGCGTAGATACGCAGTATTTT
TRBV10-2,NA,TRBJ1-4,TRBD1,CASSRQGVNEKLFF,TGCGCCAGCTCCCGACAGGGTGTAAATGAAAAACTGTTTTTT
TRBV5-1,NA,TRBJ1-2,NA,CASRGDADPYGYTF,TGCGCCAGCAGGGGGGACGCAGATCCCTATGGCTACACCTTC
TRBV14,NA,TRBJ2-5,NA,CASSQLPGTQYF,TGTGCCAGCAGCCAACTACCTGGGACCCAGTACTTC
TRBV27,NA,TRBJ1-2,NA,CANPTRGLRLSDYGYTF,TGTGCCAACCCCACCCGAGGACTTCGACTCTCTGATTATGGCTACACCTTC
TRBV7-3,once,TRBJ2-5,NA,CASKEMASGETQYF,TGTGCCAGCAAAGAAATGGCGTCCGGGGAGACCCAGTACTTC
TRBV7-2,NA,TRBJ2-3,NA,CASSYWGATDTQYF,TGTGCCAGCAGCTATTGGGGGGCAACAGATACGCAGTATTTT
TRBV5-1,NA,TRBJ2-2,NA,CASSLNGLNTGELFF,TGCGCCAGCAGCTTAAACGGACTTAACACCGGGGAGCTGTTTTTT
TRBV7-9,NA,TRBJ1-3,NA,CASSSSLYTGNTIYF,TGTGCCAGCAGCTCCTCACTTTACACTGGAAACACCATATATTTT
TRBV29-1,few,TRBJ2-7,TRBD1,CSVWTGAFEQYF,TGCAGCGTGTGGACAGGGGCTTTCGAGCAGTACTTC
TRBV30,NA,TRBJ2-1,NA,CAWGLTIYNEQFF,TGTGCCTGGGGACTGACAATCTACAATGAGCAGTTCTTC
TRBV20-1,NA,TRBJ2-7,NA,CSATGGARQYF,TGCAGTGCCACAGGGGGGGCTAGGCAGTACTTC
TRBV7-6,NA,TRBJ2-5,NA,CASSLVNTGTQYF,TGTGCCAGCAGCTTAGTGAACACAGGGACCCAGTACTTC
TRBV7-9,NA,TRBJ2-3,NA,CASSTDGTDTQYF,TGTGCCAGCAGTACCGACGGCACAGATACGCAGTATTTT
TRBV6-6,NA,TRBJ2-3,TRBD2,CASSGGLGTDTQYF,TGTGCCAGCAGTGGGGGACTAGGGACAGATACGCAGTATTTT
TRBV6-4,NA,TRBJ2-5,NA,CASSVGRGAAETQYF,TGTGCCAGCAGTGTTGGACGGGGGGCCGCGGAGACCCAGTACTTC
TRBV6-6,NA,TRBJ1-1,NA,CATTGTMNTEAFF,TGTGCCACCACTGGGACAATGAACACTGAAGCTTTCTTT
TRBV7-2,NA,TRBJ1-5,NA,CASSRTGDQPQHF,TGTGCCAGCAGCCGGACCGGGGATCAGCCCCAGCATTTT
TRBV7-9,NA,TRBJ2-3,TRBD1,CASSLGFTGATGTQYF,TGTGCCAGCAGCCTAGGTTTCACAGGGGCCACGGGTACGCAGTATTTT
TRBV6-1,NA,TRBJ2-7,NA,CATSKGQDTYEQYF,TGTGCCACCTCGAAGGGGCAGGACACCTACGAGCAGTACTTC
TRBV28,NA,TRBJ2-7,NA,CASRPTLGLIYEQYF,TGTGCCAGCAGGCCCACACTAGGACTGATCTACGAGCAGTACTTC
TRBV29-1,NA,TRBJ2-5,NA,CSASGYGGETQYF,TGCAGCGCCTCGGGGTATGGCGGGGAGACCCAGTACTTC
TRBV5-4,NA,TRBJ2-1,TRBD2,CASSLALGGAGGEQFF,TGTGCCAGCAGCTTGGCCCTGGGGGGCGCGGGGGGTGAGCAGTTCTTC
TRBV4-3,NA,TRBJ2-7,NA,CASSQDRGGAYEQYF,TGCGCCAGCAGCCAAGATAGGGGAGGCGCCTACGAGCAGTACTTC
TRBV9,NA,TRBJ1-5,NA,CASSPKKGDAVSPNQPQHF,TGTGCCAGCAGCCCCAAAAAGGGAGACGCAGTTAGTCCTAATCAGCCCCAGCATTTT
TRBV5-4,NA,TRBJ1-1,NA,CASSLQGQNTEAFF,TGTGCCAGCAGCTTGCAGGGGCAAAACACTGAAGCTTTCTTT
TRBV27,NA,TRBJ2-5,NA,CASSFGRKETQYF,TGTGCCAGCAGTTTCGGGCGGAAAGAGACCCAGTACTTC
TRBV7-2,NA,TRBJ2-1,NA,CASSLAGGQANEQFF,TGTGCCAGCAGCTTAGCGGGGGGCCAAGCCAATGAGCAGTTCTTC
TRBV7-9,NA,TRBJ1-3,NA,CASSLAEGNTIYF,TGTGCCAGCAGCTTAGCGGAGGGAAACACCATATATTTT
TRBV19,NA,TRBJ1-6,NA,CATAVVYNSPLHF,TGTGCCACCGCGGTCGTCTATAATTCACCCCTCCACTTT
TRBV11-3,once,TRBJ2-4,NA,CASSPETAKNIQYF,TGTGCCAGCAGCCCCGAGACAGCCAAAAACATTCAGTACTTC
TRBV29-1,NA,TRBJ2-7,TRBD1,CSVTGVQADEQYF,TGCAGCGTCACAGGGGTTCAAGCCGACGAGCAGTACTTC
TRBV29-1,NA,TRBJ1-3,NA,CSVLDPRSGNTIYF,TGCAGCGTCCTTGACCCGCGCTCTGGAAACACCATATATTTT
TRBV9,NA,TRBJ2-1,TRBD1,CASSVPGQINNEQFF,TGTGCCAGCAGCGTCCCGGGACAGATAAACAATGAGCAGTTCTTC
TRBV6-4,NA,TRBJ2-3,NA,CASSPTMAGGSGDTQYF,TGTGCCAGCAGTCCGACGATGGCAGGAGGTTCAGGAGATACGCAGTATTTT
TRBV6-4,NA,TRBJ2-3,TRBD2,CASSDEAGGPGNTQYF,TGTGCCAGCAGTGACGAGGCGGGGGGGCCCGGGAATACGCAGTATTTT
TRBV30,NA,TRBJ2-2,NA,CASPKLDNTGELFF,TGTGCCTCGCCTAAACTAGACAACACCGGGGAGCTGTTTTTT
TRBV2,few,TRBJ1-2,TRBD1,CASSRGQGQNYGYTF,TGTGCCAGCAGTAGGGGACAGGGTCAGAACTATGGCTACACCTTC
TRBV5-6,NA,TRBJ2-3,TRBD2,CASSLGDYTDTQYF,TGTGCCAGCAGCTTGGGGGACTACACAGATACGCAGTATTTT
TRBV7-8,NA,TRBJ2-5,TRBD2,CASSHSGEETQYF,TGTGCCAGCAGCCATAGCGGGGAAGAGACCCAGTACTTC
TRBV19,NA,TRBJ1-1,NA,CASSIGAQLGEAFF,TGTGCCAGTAGTATAGGGGCCCAACTCGGTGAAGCTTTCTTT
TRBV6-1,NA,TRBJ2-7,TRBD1,CASSLGQGAYEQYF,TGTGCCAGCAGTTTAGGACAGGGAGCCTACGAGCAGTACTTC
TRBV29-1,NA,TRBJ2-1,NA,CSVEGGSRSYNEQFF,TGCAGCGTTGAAGGAGGGTCCCGCTCCTACAATGAGCAGTTCTTC
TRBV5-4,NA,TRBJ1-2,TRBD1,CASSLQGNNYGYTF,TGTGCCAGCAGCTTACAGGGGAATAACTATGGCTACACCTTC
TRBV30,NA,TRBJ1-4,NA,CAWSVRVGRATNEKLFF,TGTGCCTGGAGTGTACGGGTCGGGCGGGCAACTAATGAAAAACTGTTTTTT